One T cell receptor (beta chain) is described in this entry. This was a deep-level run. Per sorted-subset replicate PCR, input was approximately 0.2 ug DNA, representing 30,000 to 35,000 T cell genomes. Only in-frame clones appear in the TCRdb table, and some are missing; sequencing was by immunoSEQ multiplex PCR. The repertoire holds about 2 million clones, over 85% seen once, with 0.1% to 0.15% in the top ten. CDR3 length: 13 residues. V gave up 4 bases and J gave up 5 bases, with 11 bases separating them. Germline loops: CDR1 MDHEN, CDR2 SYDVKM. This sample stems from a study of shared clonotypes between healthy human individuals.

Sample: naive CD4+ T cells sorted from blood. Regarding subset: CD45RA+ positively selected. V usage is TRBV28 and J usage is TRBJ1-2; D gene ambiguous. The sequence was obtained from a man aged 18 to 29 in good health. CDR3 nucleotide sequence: TGTGCCAGCAGTTCAGGACTTTGGTATGGCTACACCTTC. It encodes CASSSGLWYGYTF.